This entry concerns a single T cell receptor (beta chain). The data are from a study of shared clonotypes between healthy human individuals. The naive CD8 fraction comprised CD45RO-negative cells positively selected for CCR7 and excluded terminally differentiated effector memory CD45RA+ cells. V lost 4 bases and J 2 bases, leaving 15 bases between the germline ends. Germline V CDR1 and CDR2: SGHKS, YYEKEE (reference sequence). The CDR3 is made up of 15 amino acids. The run depth of the assay was deep. Clones were read by immunoSEQ multiplex PCR, and TCRdb kept only the in-frame ones, dropping some. The table shows under 1 million clones, with about 96% occurring only once.

The chain couples TRBV5-5 to TRBJ1-2; weak D call: TRBD1 (5 bases). Sequencing was done on a sample of naive CD8+ T cells sorted from blood. The TCR was taken from a young man in good health. The CDR3 sequence is CASSPRWGVNYGYTF. CDR3 in DNA: TGTGCCAGCAGCCCTCGATGGGGGGTGAACTATGGCTACACCTTC.